These 9 T cell receptor beta chains were all obtained from the same sample, sequenced in a study of post-analysis software for immune sequencing data. General study findings and limits: Relative to controls, patients had five TRBV segments at higher frequency, with TRBV5-6, TRBV5-1 and TRBV20-1 among these.

cDNA libraries for TCR beta contained unique molecular identifiers. TCRdb reprocessed the PCR reads with MiXCR, giving one entry per CDR3 protein. The repertoire holds about 770,000 distinct CDR3 sequences, with approximately 44% as singletons. These receptors have no identified antigens. Sequences were obtained from blood. The receptors were gathered from a girl aged 10 to 17 with multiple sclerosis.

The chain joins TRBV4-1 to TRBJ2-1, with a weak D call TRBD2 (5 bases). CDR1 and CDR2 from the germline V gene are MGHRA and YSYEKL. Trimming removed 2 bases at V and 11 bases at J, with 22 bases between. CDR3 length equals 16 residues. CDR3 region: CASSQPLSDPTNKQFF. In DNA, the CDR3 is TGCGCCAGCAGCCAACCTCTTTCCGATCCGACTAATAAGCAGTTCTTC.

This clonotype was counted only a few times. The rearrangement links TRBV2 to TRBJ1-1; 9 bases fit TRBD1. Germline loops: CDR1 SNHLY, CDR2 FYNNEI. The CDR3 is 16 amino acids. V gave up 11 bases and J gave up 4 bases; unmatched junction bases: 17. CDR3 in DNA: TGTGCCTCCATCGGGACAGGGACTTTCGGTGGCACTGAAGCTTTCTTT. Translated, it gives CASIGTGTFGGTEAFF.

The chain employs TRBV12-3 or TRBV12-4 and TRBJ1-5; possibly TRBD1 for D (5 bases). V was clipped by 6 bases and J by 4 bases, with 16 bases between them. CDR3 length equals 15 residues. The CDR3 coding sequence is TGTGCCAGCAGCCGCCTGTCTCAGGGAAATCAGCCCCAGCATTTT. This sequence encodes CASSRLSQGNQPQHF.

The chain joins TRBV11-2 to TRBJ1-1; no reliable D call. This CDR3 contains 12 residues. Germline loops: CDR1 SGHAT, CDR2 FQNNGV. V shed 1 base and J shed 8 bases, with 8 bases lying between them. Here the CDR3 reads CASSLGIAEAFF. The CDR3 DNA reads TGTGCCAGCAGCTTAGGTATTGCAGAAGCTTTCTTT. Complete variable domain (other parts from reference TRBV11-2 and TRBJ1-1): EAGVAQSPRYKIIEKRQSVAFWCNPISGHATLYWYQQILGQGPKLLIQFQNNGVVDDSQLPKDRFSAERLKGVDSTLKIQPAKLEDSAVYLCASSLGIAEAFFGQGTRLTVV.

Only one count was recorded for this clonotype. The chain uses TRBV20-1 and TRBJ2-7, with TRBD1 identical over 7 bases. This CDR3 region has 13 residues. Germline V gives CDR1 DFQATT, CDR2 SNEGSKA (reference sequence). Trimming cost V 2 bases and J 4 bases; bases outside gene matches: 5. The CDR3 protein is CSARTGTEYEQYF. CDR3 bases: TGCAGTGCTAGAACCGGGACAGAGTACGAGCAGTACTTC.

V gene TRBV13 combines with J gene TRBJ2-5; perhaps D is TRBD1 or TRBD2 (5 bases each). The germline V and J ends were trimmed by 5 bases and 5 bases, with 18 bases remaining between them. The V gene's germline CDR1 is PRHDT and CDR2 FYEKMQ (reference sequence). The CDR3 totals 15 residues. Here the CDR3 reads CASSLGTGRRETQYF. The CDR3 DNA reads as TGTGCCAGCAGCCTCGGGACGGGACGCCGCGAGACCCAGTACTTC.

In its sample, this clonotype was seen many times. The chain is built from TRBV20-1 and TRBJ2-1; D is perhaps TRBD2 (6 bases). The CDR3 totals 15 residues. Looked up from germline, CDR1 is DFQATT and CDR2 is SNEGSKA (reference sequence). Trimming pared 5 bases from V and 4 bases from J, leaving 18 bases between. CDR3 loop: CSARGGAGIYNEQFF. In DNA form, the CDR3 reads TGCAGTGCTCGAGGCGGGGCGGGGATATACAATGAGCAGTTCTTC.

The chain links TRBV6-5 to TRBJ2-3; 8 nucleotides line up with TRBD2. V shed 3 bases and J 2 bases; nucleotides not matched to a gene: 4. Germline CDR1 reads MNHEY; CDR2 reads SVGAGI. The CDR3 sequence is 15 residues long. The CDR3 loop reads CASSYGGRTTDTQYF. CDR3 sequence (DNA): TGTGCCAGCAGTTATGGCGGGAGGACCACAGATACGCAGTATTTT.

The gene calls are TRBV4-3 and TRBJ1-4, with a possible D match to TRBD1 (6 bases). From germline, CDR1 is LGHNA and CDR2 YSLEER. The CDR3 covers 14 residues. V lost 2 bases and J 7 bases, leaving 11 bases between the germline ends. The CDR3 coding sequence is TGCGCCAGCAGCCAATGGGGACATGGTGAAAAACTGTTTTTT. Translation: CASSQWGHGEKLFF.